The 17 T cell receptor beta chains in this list originate from one sample, sequenced in a study of blood T cell repertoires in COVID-19. The protocol was immunoSEQ multiplex PCR, while the TCRdb copy is restricted to in-frame clones and leaves out a portion. The sample shows 100,000 to 150,000 clones, around 63% of them seen only once. The specimen sequenced was peripheral blood. Source of these receptors: a woman between 65 and 79 years old with acute or convalescent COVID-19.

This clone was seen more than once but under ten times. This rearrangement joins TRBV9 to TRBJ1-3, with TRBD1 matching 11 bases. The CDR3 length is 16 residues. The V segment lost 3 bases and the J segment 3 bases; nucleotides outside the gene matches: 5. Germline V gene lookup returns CDR1 SGDLS and CDR2 YYNGEE. The CDR3 DNA is TGTGCCAGCAGCGCTGGGACAGGGGGTATTGGAAACACCATATATTTT. Translating gives CASSAGTGGIGNTIYF. The full variable domain, completed using reference TRBV9 and TRBJ1-3, is DSGVTQTPKHLITATGQRVTLRCSPRSGDLSVYWYQQSLDQGLQFLIQYYNGEERAKGNILERFSAQQFPDLHSELNLSSLELGDSALYFCASSAGTGGIGNTIYFGEGSWLTVV.

The chain links TRBV6-6 to TRBJ1-1; TRBD1 aligns across 8 bases. In germline, CDR1 is MNHNY, CDR2 SVGAGI (reference sequence). The CDR3 runs to 14 residues. Trimming removed 5 bases from V and 4 bases from J; junction bases left unmatched: 6. The CDR3 coding sequence is TGTGCCAGCAGTCCCCGGACAGGGAGCACTGAAGCTTTCTTT. Translated, it gives CASSPRTGSTEAFF.

This clone was counted a few times. This chain joins TRBV3-1 (or the pseudogene TRBV3-2) and TRBJ1-2; D gene ambiguous. The length of the CDR3 is 15 residues. In germline, CDR1 is LGHDT, CDR2 YNNKEL (reference sequence). Deletions cut 4 bases from V and 0 bases from J, with 12 bases between. The CDR3 bases are TGTGCCAGCAGCCGGAGCGGTGGAGCTAACTATGGCTACACCTTC. It codes for CASSRSGGANYGYTF.

The chain carries TRBV11-3 and TRBJ2-7; D is perhaps TRBD2 (6 bases). This CDR3 region has 14 residues. CDR1 and CDR2 from the germline V gene are SGHNT and YENEEA. V was cut by 6 bases and J by 7 bases, with 19 bases left in between. The CDR3 DNA reads TGTGCCAGCAGTTCCCGGGACGGGGGACGGGAGCAGTACTTC. Translation gives CASSSRDGGREQYF.

This chain links TRBV2 with TRBJ2-1; 9 nucleotides match TRBD1. This CDR3 comprises 12 residues. V was pared by 8 bases and J by 4 bases, with 0 bases of the junction left unmatched. CDR1 SNHLY and CDR2 FYNNEI come from the germline V gene. The chain's CDR3 is CASGTGYNEQFF. The DNA for the CDR3 is TGTGCCAGCGGGACAGGGTACAATGAGCAGTTCTTC.

This clone was observed a few times. CDR3 region: CASSSTSGTTYEQYF. The CDR3 DNA reads as TGTGCCAGCAGTTCGACTAGCGGGACTACCTACGAGCAGTACTTC. The rearrangement links TRBV28 to TRBJ2-7; 11 bases are a match to TRBD2. Germline-derived CDR1 and CDR2 are MDHEN and SYDVKM. Trimming at V came to 4 bases and at J to 2 bases, leaving 4 bases not matched to a gene. The CDR3 spans 15 residues.

The rearrangement joins TRBV12-3 or TRBV12-4 to TRBJ1-2, with 7 bases fitting TRBD1. The length of the CDR3 is 13 residues. Losses at the gene ends were 6 bases for V and 4 bases for J; bases not matched to a gene: 5. CDR3 amino acids: CASSSGTVYGYTF. The DNA of the CDR3 is TGTGCCAGCAGCTCCGGGACAGTCTATGGCTACACCTTC.

This chain links TRBV6-6 with TRBJ2-5, with a possible D match to TRBD2 (6 bases). Germline loops: CDR1 MNHNY, CDR2 SVGAGI (reference sequence). Between the trimmed V and J ends, which lost 0 bases and 2 bases, there was a span of 13 bases. The CDR3 loop spans 16 amino acids. Here the CDR3 reads CASSYSRAGLQETQYF. The CDR3 nucleotides read TGTGCCAGCAGTTACTCTAGGGCGGGACTGCAAGAGACCCAGTACTTC.

The sample holds a few counts of this clone. In DNA, the CDR3 is TGCAGCGTTGTCCTGATAGGGGGAGTTCTCCACTTT. Amino acid sequence: CSVVLIGGVLHF. The V gene is TRBV29-1, the J gene TRBJ1-6; D possibly corresponds to TRBD1 (6 bases). Trimming pared 4 bases from V and 16 bases from J, leaving 17 bases between. The CDR3 covers 12 residues. The V gene's germline CDR1 is SQVTM and CDR2 ANQGSEA.

This chain joins TRBV4-3 and TRBJ1-2; D not certain. The CDR3 sequence is 14 residues long. Between the trimmed V and J ends, which lost 0 bases and 2 bases, there was a span of 7 bases. Germline assignment: CDR1 LGHNA and CDR2 YSLEER. CDR3 amino acids: CASSQDRGNYGYTF. The CDR3, as DNA: TGCGCCAGCAGCCAAGATCGAGGGAACTATGGCTACACCTTC.

The chain couples TRBV19 to TRBJ2-2; 8 nucleotides agree with TRBD2. This CDR3 contains 15 residues. Germline CDR1 reads LNHDA; CDR2 reads SQIVND (reference sequence). V was clipped by 8 bases and J by 1 base; unmatched bases: 6. The CDR3 sequence is CASSGGGMNTGELFF. The CDR3 coding sequence is TGTGCCAGTTCGGGAGGGGGAATGAACACCGGGGAGCTGTTTTTT.

This chain uses TRBV6-2 or TRBV6-3 with TRBJ2-2, with TRBD2 identical over 15 bases. Germline lookup yields CDR1 MNHEY and CDR2 SVGEGT. The length of the CDR3 is 21 residues. The junction had 13 bases not matched to a gene; V was cut back by 3 bases and J by 2 bases. CDR3 amino acids: CASSYAGLAGGPPLNTGELFF. The CDR3, as DNA: TGTGCCAGCAGTTATGCGGGACTAGCGGGGGGTCCGCCCCTAAACACCGGGGAGCTGTTTTTT.

The chain uses TRBV19 and TRBJ1-3; D ambiguous. Trimming cost V 6 bases and J 4 bases, with 22 bases left between them. Germline V gene lookup returns CDR1 LNHDA and CDR2 SQIVND (reference sequence). The CDR3 spans 17 residues. CDR3 amino acids: CASREGFGSGFGNTIYF. The DNA of the CDR3 is TGTGCCAGTAGAGAGGGATTCGGATCCGGATTCGGAAACACCATATATTTT.

The rearrangement joins TRBV3-1 (or the pseudogene TRBV3-2) to TRBJ2-7, with a tentative D call TRBD2 (6 bases). CDR3 length: 13 residues. The V and J ends lost 0 bases and 6 bases respectively, with 9 bases between them. Germline CDR1 and CDR2: LGHDT and YNNKEL (reference sequence). The DNA for the CDR3 is TGTGCCAGCAGCCAAGAAATGCGGGGCGAGCAGTACTTC. Translation: CASSQEMRGEQYF.

This clone was detected only a few times. V and J are TRBV30 and TRBJ1-4; D not resolved. In germline, CDR1 is GTSNPN, CDR2 SVGIG (reference sequence). V lost 4 bases and J lost 8, with 17 bases in between. The CDR3 length is 14 residues. As DNA, the CDR3 is TGTGCCTGGACGACTTCGAAGGAGTGGGAAAAACTGTTTTTT. Translated, it gives CAWTTSKEWEKLFF.

Regarding this clone: The CDR3 does not end in the conserved phenylalanine or tryptophan, so this is likely a read error. The limits of the CDR3 on the DNA are not certain, so only TCRdb's listed CDR3 is given. The chain has TRBV27 and TRBJ1-1; the DNA was not used to check the table's D call, TRBD1. In germline, CDR1 is MNHEY, CDR2 SMNVEV (reference sequence). The CDR3 spans 10 amino acids, including both terminal residues. The CDR3 here is CASSSLTGNE.

The chain joins TRBV6-6 to TRBJ1-2, with a weak D call TRBD1 (6 bases). Germline loops: CDR1 MNHNY, CDR2 SVGAGI (reference sequence). Trimming took off 2 bases at V and 2 bases at J, with 6 bases between the two ends. The CDR3 covers 13 residues. This CDR3 is CASSYTGNYGYTF. The CDR3 DNA follows: TGTGCCAGCAGTTACACAGGGAACTATGGCTACACCTTC.